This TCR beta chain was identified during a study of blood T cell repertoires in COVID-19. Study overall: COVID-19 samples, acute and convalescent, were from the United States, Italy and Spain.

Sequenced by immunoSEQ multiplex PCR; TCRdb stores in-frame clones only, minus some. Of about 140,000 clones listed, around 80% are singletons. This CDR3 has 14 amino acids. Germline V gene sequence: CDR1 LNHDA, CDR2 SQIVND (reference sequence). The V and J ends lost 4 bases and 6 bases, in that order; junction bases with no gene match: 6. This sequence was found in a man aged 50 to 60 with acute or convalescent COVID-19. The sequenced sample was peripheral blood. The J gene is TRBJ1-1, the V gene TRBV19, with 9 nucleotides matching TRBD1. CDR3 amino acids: CASSTWDRDSEAFF. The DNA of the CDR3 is TGTGCCAGTAGTACCTGGGACAGGGATTCTGAAGCTTTCTTT.